This T cell receptor (beta chain) was sequenced in a study of shared clonotypes between healthy human individuals. Study overall: Every donor yielded three CD4 naive, three CD4 memory, two CD8 naive and one CD8 memory plate.

There are a few counts of this clone. Antigen: not known. The study, taken as a whole, reports: Estimated clonotype richness was generally higher in naive than memory subsets. Naive CD4 clonotypes were shared across a handful of donors at 4.5% to 6.5%.

Samples underwent the assay at deep level. TCRdb keeps only in-frame clones here, not all; method: immunoSEQ multiplex PCR. The sample consists of some 2,000,000 clones, approximately 94% of them appearing once. This CDR3 spans 12 amino acids. In germline, CDR1 is ENHRY, CDR2 SYGVKD. V lost 5 bases and J 0 bases, leaving 4 bases between the germline ends. Specimen: naive CD4+ T cells sorted from blood. Noted subset: CD45RA+ positively selected. The rearrangement uses TRBV10-3 and TRBJ1-2; D remains unclear. The sequence came from a man aged 18-30 years in good health. CDR3 DNA: TGTGCCATCAGTACACCTAACTATGGCTACACCTTC. Translation: CAISTPNYGYTF.